This T cell receptor beta chain is from a study of blood T cell repertoires in COVID-19. Turning to the study itself: Samples taken during acute and convalescent COVID-19 were collected in the United States, Italy and Spain. The analysed material was cDNA or gDNA that came from T cells, B-cell-depleted T cells, or PBMCs.

This clone was seen a few times. In the original processing: Amplification of reference gene primers provided the estimated nucleated cell counts. The repertoire was sequenced with immunoSEQ multiplex PCR; TCRdb's copy has only in-frame clones and lacks some. Clonal size and the V and J genes are those of that table, whereas D and trimming came from the DNA. The sample comprises about 72,000 clones, 82% of which are singletons, and 18% rests with the top ten. The length of the CDR3 is 15 residues. V trimming: 3 bases; J trimming: 4 bases; junction bases outside the gene matches: 5. CDR1 and CDR2 from the germline V gene are LNHNV and YYDKDF (reference sequence).

The TCR sequence derives from a human donor in a cohort sampled during active COVID-19. The sequenced material came from peripheral blood. This sequence joins TRBV15 and TRBJ2-1; 8 bases agree with TRBD2. In DNA form, the CDR3 reads TGTGCCACCAGCAGGAGCGGGGGTCTGTACAATGAGCAGTTCTTC. It yields the protein CATSRSGGLYNEQFF.